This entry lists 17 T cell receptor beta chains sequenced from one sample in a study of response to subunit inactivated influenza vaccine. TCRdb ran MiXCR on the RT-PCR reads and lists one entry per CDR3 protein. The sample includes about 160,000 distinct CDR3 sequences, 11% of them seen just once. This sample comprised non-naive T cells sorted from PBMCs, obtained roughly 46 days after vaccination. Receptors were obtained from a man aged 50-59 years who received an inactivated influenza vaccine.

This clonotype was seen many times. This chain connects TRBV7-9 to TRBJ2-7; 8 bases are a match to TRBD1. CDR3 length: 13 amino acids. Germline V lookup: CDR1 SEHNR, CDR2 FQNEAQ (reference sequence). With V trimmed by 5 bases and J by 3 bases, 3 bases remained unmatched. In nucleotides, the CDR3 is TGTGCCAGCAGCATCGGACAGGGCTACGAGCAGTACTTC. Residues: CASSIGQGYEQYF. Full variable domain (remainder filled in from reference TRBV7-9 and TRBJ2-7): DTGVSQNPRHKITKRGQNVTFRCDPISEHNRLYWYRQTLGQGPEFLTYFQNEAQLEKSRLLSDRFSAERPKGSFSTLEIQRTEQGDSAMYLCASSIGQGYEQYFGPGTRLTVT.

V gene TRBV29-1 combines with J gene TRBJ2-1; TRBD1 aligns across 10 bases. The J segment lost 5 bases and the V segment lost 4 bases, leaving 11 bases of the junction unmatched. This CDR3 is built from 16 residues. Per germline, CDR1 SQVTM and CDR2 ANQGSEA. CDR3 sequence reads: CSVAIGGQGDNNEQFF. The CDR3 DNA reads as TGCAGCGTTGCGATCGGAGGACAGGGGGATAACAATGAGCAGTTCTTC.

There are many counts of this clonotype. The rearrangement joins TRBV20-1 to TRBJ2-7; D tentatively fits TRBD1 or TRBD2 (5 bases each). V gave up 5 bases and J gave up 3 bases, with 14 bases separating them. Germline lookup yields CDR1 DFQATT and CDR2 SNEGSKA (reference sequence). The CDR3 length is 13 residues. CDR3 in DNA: TGCAGTGCTGGTGGGGGATCTCTCTACGAGCAGTACTTC. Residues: CSAGGGSLYEQYF.

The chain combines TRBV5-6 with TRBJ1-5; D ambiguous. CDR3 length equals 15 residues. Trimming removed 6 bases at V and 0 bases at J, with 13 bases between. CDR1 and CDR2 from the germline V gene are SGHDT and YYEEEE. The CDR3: CASTIGRDSNQPQHF. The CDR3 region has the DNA TGTGCCAGCACCATCGGTAGGGATAGCAATCAGCCCCAGCATTTT.

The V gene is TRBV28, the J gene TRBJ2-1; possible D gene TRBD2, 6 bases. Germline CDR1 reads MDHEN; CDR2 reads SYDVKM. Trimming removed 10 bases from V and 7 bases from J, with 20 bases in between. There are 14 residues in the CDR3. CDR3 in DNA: TGTGCCACCCTGAACGGACTATCGGGGAATGAGCAGTTCTTC. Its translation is CATLNGLSGNEQFF. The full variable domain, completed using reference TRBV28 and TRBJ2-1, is DVKVTQSSRYLVKRTGEKVFLECVQDMDHENMFWYRQDPGLGLRLIYFSYDVKMKEKGDIPEGYSVSREKKERFSLILESASTNQTSMYLCATLNGLSGNEQFFGPGTRLTVL.

CDR3 nucleotide sequence: TGCGCCAGCAGCCAAGATGGTTCTCGACGGACCGGGGAGCTGTTTTTT. Amino acids: CASSQDGSRRTGELFF. The V gene is TRBV4-1, the J gene TRBJ2-2; D is undetermined. Germline values: CDR1 MGHRA, CDR2 YSYEKL. The CDR3 spans 16 residues. With 0 bases removed from V and 5 bases from J, the gap between germline ends came to 13 bases.

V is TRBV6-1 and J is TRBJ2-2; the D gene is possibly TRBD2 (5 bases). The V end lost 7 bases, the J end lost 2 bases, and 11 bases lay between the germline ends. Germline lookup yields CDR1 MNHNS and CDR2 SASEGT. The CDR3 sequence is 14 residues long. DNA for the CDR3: TGTGCCAGCATAGTTAGGACTAACACCGGGGAGCTGTTTTTT. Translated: CASIVRTNTGELFF.

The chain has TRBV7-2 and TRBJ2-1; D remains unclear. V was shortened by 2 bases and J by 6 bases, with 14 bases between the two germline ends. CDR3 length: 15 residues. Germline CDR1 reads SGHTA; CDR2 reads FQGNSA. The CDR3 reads CASSLSVARSNEQFF. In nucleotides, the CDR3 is TGTGCCAGCAGCTTATCAGTGGCTAGAAGCAATGAGCAGTTCTTC.

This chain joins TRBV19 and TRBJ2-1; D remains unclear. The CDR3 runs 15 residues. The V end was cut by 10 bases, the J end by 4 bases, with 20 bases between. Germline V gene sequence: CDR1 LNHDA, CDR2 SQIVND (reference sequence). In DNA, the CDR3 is TGTGCCATAGGAAGTGGAAGAGCTAGATACAATGAGCAGTTCTTC. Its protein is CAIGSGRARYNEQFF.

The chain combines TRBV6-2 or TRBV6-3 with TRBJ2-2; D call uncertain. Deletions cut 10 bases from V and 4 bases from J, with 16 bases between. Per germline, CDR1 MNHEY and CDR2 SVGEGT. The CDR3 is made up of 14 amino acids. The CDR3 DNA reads TGTGCCACCCGAGACTCACCTCTCACCGGGGAGCTGTTTTTT. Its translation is CATRDSPLTGELFF.

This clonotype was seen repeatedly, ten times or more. CDR3 residues: CSAREAASHSYEQYF. The CDR3, as DNA: TGCAGTGCTAGAGAGGCGGCTTCCCACTCCTACGAGCAGTACTTC. The V call is TRBV20-1, the J call TRBJ2-7; D is ambiguous. The germline CDR1 and CDR2 sequences are DFQATT and SNEGSKA (reference sequence). The CDR3 length is 15 residues. Between the trimmed V and J ends, which lost 0 bases and 0 bases, there was a span of 12 bases.

The CDR3 loop is CASSLGPDRTGNTIYF. The CDR3 nucleotides read TGTGCCAGCAGCTTAGGCCCGGACAGAACTGGAAACACCATATATTTT. The chain recombines TRBV7-2 with TRBJ1-3; D perhaps matches TRBD1 (6 bases). CDR1 is SGHTA and CDR2 is FQGNSA in the germline V gene. The V end lost 1 base, the J end lost 2 bases, and 12 bases lay between the germline ends. This CDR3 is built from 16 residues.

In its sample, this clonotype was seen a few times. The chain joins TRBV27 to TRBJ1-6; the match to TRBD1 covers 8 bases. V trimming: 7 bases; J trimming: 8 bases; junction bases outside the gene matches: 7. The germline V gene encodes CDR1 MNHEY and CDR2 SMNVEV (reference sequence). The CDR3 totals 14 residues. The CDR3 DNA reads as TGTGCCAGCACATACAGGGGGGCCTATTCACCCCTCCACTTT. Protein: CASTYRGAYSPLHF.

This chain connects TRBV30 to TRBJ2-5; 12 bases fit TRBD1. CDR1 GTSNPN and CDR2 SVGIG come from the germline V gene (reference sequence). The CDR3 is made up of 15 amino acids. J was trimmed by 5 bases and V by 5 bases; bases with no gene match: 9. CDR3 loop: CAWGDRGRMGETQYF. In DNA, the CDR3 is TGTGCCTGGGGGGACAGGGGGCGGATGGGCGAGACCCAGTACTTC.

The CDR3 bases are TGTGCCAGCAGTTCCCAAGCGGACAGAGCTGCCTACAATGAGCAGTTCTTC. Encoded protein: CASSSQADRAAYNEQFF. The V gene is TRBV7-8, the J gene TRBJ2-1, with D possibly matching TRBD1 (6 bases). Deletions cut 6 bases from V and 2 bases from J, with 20 bases between. CDR3 length: 17 residues. Germline V lookup: CDR1 SGHVS, CDR2 FQNEAQ.

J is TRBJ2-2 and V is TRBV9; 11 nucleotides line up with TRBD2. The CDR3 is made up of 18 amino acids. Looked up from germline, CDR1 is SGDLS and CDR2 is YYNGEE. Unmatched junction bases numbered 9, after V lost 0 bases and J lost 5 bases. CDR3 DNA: TGTGCCAGCAGCGTAGGACTAGCGGGACCCCGGGGAACCGGGGAGCTGTTTTTT. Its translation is CASSVGLAGPRGTGELFF.

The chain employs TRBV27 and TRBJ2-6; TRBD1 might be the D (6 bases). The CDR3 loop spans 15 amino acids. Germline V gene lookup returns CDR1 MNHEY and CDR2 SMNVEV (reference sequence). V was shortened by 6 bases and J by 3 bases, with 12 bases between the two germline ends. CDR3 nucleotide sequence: TGTGCCAGCAGCCAGGGGATAGGTGGGGCCAACGTCCTGACTTTC. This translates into CASSQGIGGANVLTF.